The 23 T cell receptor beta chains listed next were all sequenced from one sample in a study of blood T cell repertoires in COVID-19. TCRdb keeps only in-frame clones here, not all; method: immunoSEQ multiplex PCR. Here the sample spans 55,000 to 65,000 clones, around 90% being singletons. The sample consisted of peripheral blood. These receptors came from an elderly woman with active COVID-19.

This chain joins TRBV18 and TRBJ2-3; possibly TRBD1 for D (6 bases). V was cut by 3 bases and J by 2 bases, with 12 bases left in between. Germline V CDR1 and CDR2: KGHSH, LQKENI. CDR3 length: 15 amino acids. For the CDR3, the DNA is TGTGCCAGCTCACCGACGACAGGCTACACAGATACGCAGTATTTT. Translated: CASSPTTGYTDTQYF.

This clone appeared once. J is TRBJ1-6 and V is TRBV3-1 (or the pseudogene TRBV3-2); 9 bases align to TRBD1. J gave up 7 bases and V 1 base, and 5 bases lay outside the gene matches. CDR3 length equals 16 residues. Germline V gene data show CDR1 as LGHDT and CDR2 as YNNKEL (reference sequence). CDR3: CASSQAGQGRNSPLHF. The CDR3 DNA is TGTGCCAGCAGCCAAGCCGGACAGGGGAGGAATTCACCCCTCCACTTT.

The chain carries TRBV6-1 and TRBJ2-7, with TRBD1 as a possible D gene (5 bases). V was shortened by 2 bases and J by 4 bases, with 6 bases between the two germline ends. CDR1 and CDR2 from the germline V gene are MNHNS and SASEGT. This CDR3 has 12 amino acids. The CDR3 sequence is CASSENRYEQYV. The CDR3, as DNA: TGTGCCAGCAGTGAAAACAGGTACGAGCAGTACGTC.

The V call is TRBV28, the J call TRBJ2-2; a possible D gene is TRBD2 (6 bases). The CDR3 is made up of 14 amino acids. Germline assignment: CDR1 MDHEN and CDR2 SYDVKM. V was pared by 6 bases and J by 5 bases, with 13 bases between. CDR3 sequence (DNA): TGTGCCAGCAGGTCCGGGACTCGAACCGGGGAGCTGTTTTTT. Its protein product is CASRSGTRTGELFF.

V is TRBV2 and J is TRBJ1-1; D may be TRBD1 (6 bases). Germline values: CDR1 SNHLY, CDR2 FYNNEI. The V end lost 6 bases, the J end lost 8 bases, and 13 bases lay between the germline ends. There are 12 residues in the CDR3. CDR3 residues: CASRPTRGEAFF. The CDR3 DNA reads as TGTGCCAGCAGGCCCACCAGGGGAGAAGCTTTCTTT. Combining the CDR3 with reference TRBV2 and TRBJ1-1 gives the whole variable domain EPEVTQTPSHQVTQMGQEVILRCVPISNHLYFYWYRQILGQKVEFLVSFYNNEISEKSEIFDDQFSVERPDGSNFTLKIRSTKLEDSAMYFCASRPTRGEAFFGQGTRLTVV.

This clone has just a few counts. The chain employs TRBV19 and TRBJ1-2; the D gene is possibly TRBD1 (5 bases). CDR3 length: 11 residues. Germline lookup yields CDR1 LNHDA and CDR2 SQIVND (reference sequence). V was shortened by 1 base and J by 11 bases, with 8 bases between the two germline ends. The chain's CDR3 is CASSIGGVYTF. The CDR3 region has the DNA TGTGCCAGTAGTATAGGGGGCGTTTACACCTTC.

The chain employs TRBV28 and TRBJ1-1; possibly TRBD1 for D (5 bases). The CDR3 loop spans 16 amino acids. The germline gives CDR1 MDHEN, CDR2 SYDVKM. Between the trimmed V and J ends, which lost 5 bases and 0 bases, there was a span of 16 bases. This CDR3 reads CASSPDPGGLNTEAFF. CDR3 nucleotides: TGTGCCAGCAGTCCGGACCCCGGGGGGTTGAACACTGAAGCTTTCTTT. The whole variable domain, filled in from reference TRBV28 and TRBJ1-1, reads DVKVTQSSRYLVKRTGEKVFLECVQDMDHENMFWYRQDPGLGLRLIYFSYDVKMKEKGDIPEGYSVSREKKERFSLILESASTNQTSMYLCASSPDPGGLNTEAFFGQGTRLTVV.

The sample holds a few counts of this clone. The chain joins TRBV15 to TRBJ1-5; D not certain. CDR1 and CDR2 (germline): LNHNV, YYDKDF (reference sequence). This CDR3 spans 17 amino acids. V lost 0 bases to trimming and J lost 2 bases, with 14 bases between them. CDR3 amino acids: CATSRDNSLKRNQPQHF. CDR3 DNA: TGTGCCACCAGCAGAGATAACAGCCTGAAACGCAATCAGCCCCAGCATTTT.

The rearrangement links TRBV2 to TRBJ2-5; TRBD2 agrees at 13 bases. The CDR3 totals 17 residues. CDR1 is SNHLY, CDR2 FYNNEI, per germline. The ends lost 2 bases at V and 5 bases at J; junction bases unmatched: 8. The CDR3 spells CASSEWGLAGSRETQYF. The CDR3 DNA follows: TGTGCCAGCAGTGAATGGGGACTAGCGGGGTCTCGGGAGACCCAGTACTTC.

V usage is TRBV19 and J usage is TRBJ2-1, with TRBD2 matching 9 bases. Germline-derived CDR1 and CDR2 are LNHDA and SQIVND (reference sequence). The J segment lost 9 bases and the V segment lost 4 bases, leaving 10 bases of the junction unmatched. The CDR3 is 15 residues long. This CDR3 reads CASSNPRTSVTEQFF. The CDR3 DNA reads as TGTGCCAGTAGTAATCCCCGGACTAGCGTCACTGAGCAGTTCTTC.

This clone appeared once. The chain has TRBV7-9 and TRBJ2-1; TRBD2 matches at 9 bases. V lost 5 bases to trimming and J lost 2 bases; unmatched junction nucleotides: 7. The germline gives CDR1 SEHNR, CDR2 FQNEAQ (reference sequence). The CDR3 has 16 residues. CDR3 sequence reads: CASSRRLAETYNEQFF. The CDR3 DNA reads TGTGCCAGCAGCCGCCGACTAGCGGAGACCTACAATGAGCAGTTCTTC. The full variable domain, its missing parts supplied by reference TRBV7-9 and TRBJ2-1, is DTGVSQNPRHKITKRGQNVTFRCDPISEHNRLYWYRQTLGQGPEFLTYFQNEAQLEKSRLLSDRFSAERPKGSFSTLEIQRTEQGDSAMYLCASSRRLAETYNEQFFGPGTRLTVL.

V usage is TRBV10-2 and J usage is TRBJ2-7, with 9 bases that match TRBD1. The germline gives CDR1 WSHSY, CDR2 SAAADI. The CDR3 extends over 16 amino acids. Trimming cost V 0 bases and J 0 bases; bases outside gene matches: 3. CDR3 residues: CASSESVTGGSYEQYF. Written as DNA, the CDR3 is TGCGCCAGCAGTGAGTCGGTGACAGGGGGCTCCTACGAGCAGTACTTC.

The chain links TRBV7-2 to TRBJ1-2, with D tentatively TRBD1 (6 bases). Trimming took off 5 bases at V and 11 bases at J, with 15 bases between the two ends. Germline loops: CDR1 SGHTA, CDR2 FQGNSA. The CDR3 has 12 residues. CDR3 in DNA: TGTGCCAGCAGCCCGAGGGGGGGCCAGTACACCTTC. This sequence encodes CASSPRGGQYTF.

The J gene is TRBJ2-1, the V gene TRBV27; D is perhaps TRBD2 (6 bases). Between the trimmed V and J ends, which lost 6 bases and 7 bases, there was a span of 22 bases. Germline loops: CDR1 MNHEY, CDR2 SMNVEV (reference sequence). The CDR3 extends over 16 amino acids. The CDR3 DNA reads TGTGCCAGCAGCACAATCGGTCGCGGGAAGTATAATGAGCAGTTCTTC. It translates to CASSTIGRGKYNEQFF.

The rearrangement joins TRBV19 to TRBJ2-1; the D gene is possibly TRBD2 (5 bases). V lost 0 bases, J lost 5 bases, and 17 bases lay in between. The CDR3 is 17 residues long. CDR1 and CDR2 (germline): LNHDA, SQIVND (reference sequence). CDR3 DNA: TGTGCCAGTAGTATAGATACGGCGGGCCCACGGGACAATGAGCAGTTCTTC. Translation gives CASSIDTAGPRDNEQFF.

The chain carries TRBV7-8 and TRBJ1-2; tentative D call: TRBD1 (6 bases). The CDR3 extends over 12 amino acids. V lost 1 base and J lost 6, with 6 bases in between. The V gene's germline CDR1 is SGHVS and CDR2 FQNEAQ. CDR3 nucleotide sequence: TGTGCCAGCAGCTTAGAGGGGGATGGCTACACCTTC. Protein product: CASSLEGDGYTF.

CDR3 residues: CASSGGQHTEAFF. The DNA of the CDR3 is TGTGCCAGCAGTGGGGGACAGCACACTGAAGCTTTCTTT. The rearrangement uses TRBV25-1 and TRBJ1-1; 7 nucleotides align to TRBD1. Germline V CDR1 and CDR2: MGHDK, SYGVNS. This CDR3 contains 13 residues. Losses at the gene ends were 4 bases for V and 3 bases for J; bases not matched to a gene: 2.

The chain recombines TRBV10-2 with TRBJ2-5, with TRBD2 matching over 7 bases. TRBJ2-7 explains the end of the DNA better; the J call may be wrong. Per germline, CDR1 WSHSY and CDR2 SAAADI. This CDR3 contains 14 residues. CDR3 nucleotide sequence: TGCGCCAGCAGTTATGCGGGAGATCGGTACGAGCAGTACTTC. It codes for CASSYAGDRYEQYF.

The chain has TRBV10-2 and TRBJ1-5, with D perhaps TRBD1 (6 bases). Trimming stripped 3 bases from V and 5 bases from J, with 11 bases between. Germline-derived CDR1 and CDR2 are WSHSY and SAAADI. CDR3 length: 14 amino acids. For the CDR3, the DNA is TGCGCCAGCAGTGAATACAGGGATGATCAGCCCCAGCATTTT. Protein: CASSEYRDDQPQHF.

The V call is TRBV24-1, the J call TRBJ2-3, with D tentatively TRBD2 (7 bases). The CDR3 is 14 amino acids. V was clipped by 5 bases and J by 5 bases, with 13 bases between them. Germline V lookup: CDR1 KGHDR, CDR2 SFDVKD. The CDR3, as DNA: TGTGCCACCAGTGGAGGGGGGGGGAGAGATACGCAGTATTTT. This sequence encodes CATSGGGGRDTQYF.

CDR3 protein: CASSTRDSSYEQYF. The CDR3 region has the DNA TGTGCCAGCAGCACCCGGGACAGCTCCTACGAGCAGTACTTC. The chain couples TRBV21-1 to TRBJ2-7; the listed D gene, TRBD1, was not tested against the DNA. TRBV21-1 is tagged as a pseudogene. This CDR3 contains 14 residues.

This chain's CDR3 is CASSYSTDNYEQYV. The CDR3, as DNA: TGTGCCAGCAGTTACTCTACCGACAACTACGAGCAGTACGTC. The chain joins TRBV6-6 to TRBJ2-7, with no clear D. This CDR3 region has 14 residues. V lost 0 bases and J 3 bases, leaving 9 bases between the germline ends. The germline V gene has CDR1 MNHNY and CDR2 SVGAGI (reference sequence).

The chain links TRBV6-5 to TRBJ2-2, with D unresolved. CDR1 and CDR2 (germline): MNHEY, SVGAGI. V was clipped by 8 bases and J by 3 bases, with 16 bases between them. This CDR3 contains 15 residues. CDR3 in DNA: TGTGCCAGCTCTCAGGCTCAAAAGGACACCGGGGAGCTGTTTTTT. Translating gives CASSQAQKDTGELFF.